The 17 T cell receptor beta chains given below trace back to one sample, sequenced in a study of Ad26.COV2.S vaccination and SARS-CoV-2 variants. Produced via immunoSEQ multiplex PCR; TCRdb's table is partial and in-frame only. The sample yields 180,000 or so clones, about 83% seen once. Sample: peripheral blood, taken after recovery from COVID-19. The receptors were gathered from a human donor who had recovered from COVID-19.

This sequence joins TRBV5-1 and TRBJ2-5; 7 bases are shared with TRBD2. Germline values: CDR1 SGHRS, CDR2 YFSETQ. The CDR3 is 15 residues long. Losses at the gene ends were 4 bases for V and 3 bases for J; bases not matched to a gene: 9. CDR3 amino acids: CASSLEGAGKETQYF. The CDR3 DNA sequence: TGCGCCAGCAGCCTCGAGGGAGCGGGGAAAGAGACCCAGTACTTC.

The V call is TRBV30, the J call TRBJ1-4, with TRBD1 matching over 9 bases. Trimming removed 6 bases from V and 8 bases from J; junction bases left unmatched: 10. The CDR3 is 14 residues long. Germline CDR1 GTSNPN, CDR2 SVGIG (reference sequence). DNA for the CDR3: TGTGCCTGTAGTCCGGGACAGGGTACCGAAAAACTGTTTTTT. Its protein product is CACSPGQGTEKLFF.

This chain links TRBV19 with TRBJ2-2; TRBD1 matches at 9 bases. V dropped 2 bases and J dropped 8; count of bases not matched to a gene: 18. CDR3 length: 19 amino acids. CDR1 and CDR2 (germline): LNHDA, SQIVND (reference sequence). The CDR3 nucleotides are TGTGCCAGTAGTATACGGGGGACAGGGAGCCTATATCGATCGGGGGAGCTGTTTTTT. It encodes CASSIRGTGSLYRSGELFF. Full variable domain (missing parts from reference TRBV19 and TRBJ2-2): DGGITQSPKYLFRKEGQNVTLSCEQNLNHDAMYWYRQDPGQGLRLIYYSQIVNDFQKGDIAEGYSVSREKKESFPLTVTSAQKNPTAFYLCASSIRGTGSLYRSGELFFGEGSRLTVL.

The rearrangement links TRBV3-1 (or the pseudogene TRBV3-2) to TRBJ1-1; 8 bases agree with TRBD1. Unmatched junction bases numbered 7, after V lost 6 bases and J lost 7 bases. There are 13 residues in the CDR3. CDR1 and CDR2 from the germline V gene are LGHDT and YNNKEL (reference sequence). The CDR3 region has the DNA TGTGCCAGCAGACACAGGGGGGGTGTTGAAGCTTTCTTT. Residues: CASRHRGGVEAFF.

The V and J genes are TRBV5-4 and TRBJ1-1, with TRBD1 as a possible D gene (6 bases). The germline V gene encodes CDR1 SGHNT and CDR2 YYREEE (reference sequence). The CDR3 totals 13 residues. Trimming took 4 bases from V and 2 from J, leaving 9 bases between them. CDR3 in DNA: TGTGCCAGCAGCCAGGACAGAAACACTGAAGCTTTCTTT. This encodes CASSQDRNTEAFF. The variable domain in full, with the rest retrieved from reference TRBV5-4 and TRBJ1-1, is ETGVTQSPTHLIKTRGQQVTLRCSSQSGHNTVSWYQQALGQGPQFIFQYYREEENGRGNFPPRFSGLQFPNYSSELNVNALELDDSALYLCASSQDRNTEAFFGQGTRLTVV.

This chain uses TRBV28 with TRBJ2-6, with D perhaps matching TRBD1 or TRBD2 (5 bases each). Trimming removed 10 bases at V and 4 bases at J, with 17 bases between. Germline V gives CDR1 MDHEN, CDR2 SYDVKM. CDR3 length: 15 residues. The CDR3 reads CATEGQGSGANVLTF. CDR3 DNA sequence: TGTGCCACCGAGGGCCAGGGTTCCGGGGCCAACGTCCTGACTTTC.

The chain recombines TRBV19 with TRBJ1-5; D might be TRBD1 (6 bases). Germline V lookup: CDR1 LNHDA, CDR2 SQIVND (reference sequence). This CDR3 is 14 amino acids long. V lost 7 bases, J lost 4 bases, and 14 bases lay in between. The DNA for the CDR3 is TGTGCCAGTAAAACCCTCAGGGGAAATCAGCCCCAGCATTTT. Amino acid sequence: CASKTLRGNQPQHF.

This clone was seen more than once but under ten times. The gene calls are TRBV11-1 and TRBJ1-2; 9 nucleotides match TRBD1. V lost 5 bases, J lost 7 bases, and 5 bases stayed unmatched. The CDR3 runs 13 residues. Looked up from germline, CDR1 is SGHAT and CDR2 is FQDESV (reference sequence). As DNA, the CDR3 is TGTGCCAGCAGCAACACAGGGGGCGTTGGCTACACCTTC. Its translation: CASSNTGGVGYTF.

V and J are TRBV19 and TRBJ2-5; TRBD2 matches at 9 bases. This CDR3 contains 13 residues. Per the germline V gene, CDR1 is LNHDA and CDR2 is SQIVND (reference sequence). V trimming: 4 bases; J trimming: 6 bases; junction bases outside the gene matches: 3. The CDR3 reads CASSSGGAKTQYF. The CDR3 DNA is TGTGCCAGTAGTAGCGGGGGGGCCAAGACCCAGTACTTC.

The table lists this clone with a count of one. This chain joins TRBV19 and TRBJ1-5; D not resolved. Trimming cost V 8 bases and J 4 bases, with 12 bases left between them. This CDR3 contains 13 residues. Per the germline V gene, CDR1 is LNHDA and CDR2 is SQIVND (reference sequence). CDR3 bases: TGTGCCAGTGTAGGGCAAGGGAATCAGCCCCAGCATTTT. Amino acid sequence: CASVGQGNQPQHF.

V gene TRBV29-1 combines with J gene TRBJ2-7, with TRBD1 identical over 8 bases. The V gene end was trimmed by 5 bases and the J gene end by 2 bases; junction bases not matched to a gene: 11. In germline, CDR1 is SQVTM, CDR2 ANQGSEA. CDR3 size: 15 residues. The DNA for the CDR3 is TGCAGCGTTTTCTCGCCGGGACAGGAAGCCTACGAGCAGTACTTC. This codes for CSVFSPGQEAYEQYF.

V is TRBV6-1 and J is TRBJ2-1; no clear D. Germline CDR1 and CDR2: MNHNS and SASEGT. The CDR3 totals 14 residues. V lost 0 bases and J 3 bases, leaving 6 bases between the germline ends. CDR3 nucleotides: TGTGCCAGCAGTGAAGCGCTCGGCTACAATGAGCAGTTCTTC. It is translated as CASSEALGYNEQFF.

The CDR3 DNA sequence: TGTGCCTGGAGTGTATATGAGGATCAGCCCCAGCATTTT. Protein sequence: CAWSVYEDQPQHF. The chain joins TRBV30 to TRBJ1-5; no reliable D call. CDR3 size: 13 residues. In germline, CDR1 is GTSNPN, CDR2 SVGIG (reference sequence). Trimming pared 0 bases from V and 5 bases from J, leaving 8 bases between.

The V gene is TRBV28, the J gene TRBJ1-4; TRBD1 aligns across 11 bases. CDR3 length: 14 amino acids. Per germline, CDR1 MDHEN and CDR2 SYDVKM. The trim removed 6 bases at V and 7 bases at J, leaving 4 bases unmatched. The CDR3 loop reads CASSRTGGSEKLFF. The CDR3 DNA follows: TGTGCCAGCAGCCGGACAGGGGGCTCTGAAAAACTGTTTTTT.

This clone occurred once. J is TRBJ2-1 and V is TRBV3-1 (or the pseudogene TRBV3-2); tentative D call: TRBD2 (6 bases). Trimming left V 3 bases short and J 13 bases short, with 13 bases between. The CDR3 runs 12 residues. Germline loops: CDR1 LGHDT, CDR2 YNNKEL (reference sequence). CDR3 region: CASSHSVGLQFF. The CDR3 DNA reads as TGTGCCAGCAGCCATTCCGTGGGACTCCAGTTCTTC.

About this clone: Other DNA sequences from this sample encode an identical CDR3 as well. J is TRBJ2-7 and V is TRBV3-1 (or the pseudogene TRBV3-2); D is perhaps TRBD2 (5 bases). Germline V gene sequence: CDR1 LGHDT, CDR2 YNNKEL (reference sequence). The CDR3 loop spans 14 amino acids. V dropped 4 bases and J dropped 2 bases, with 12 bases sitting between them. The CDR3 DNA reads TGTGCCAGCAGCCTTCGGACGGGAACCTACGAGCAGTACTTC. Protein: CASSLRTGTYEQYF.

The chain uses TRBV9 and TRBJ2-7, with unresolved D. Germline CDR1 SGDLS, CDR2 YYNGEE. Deletions cut 1 base from V and 6 bases from J, with 11 bases between. The CDR3 sequence is 13 residues long. Here the CDR3 reads CASSVPSWAEQYF. For the CDR3, the DNA is TGTGCCAGCAGCGTACCCTCTTGGGCCGAGCAGTACTTC.